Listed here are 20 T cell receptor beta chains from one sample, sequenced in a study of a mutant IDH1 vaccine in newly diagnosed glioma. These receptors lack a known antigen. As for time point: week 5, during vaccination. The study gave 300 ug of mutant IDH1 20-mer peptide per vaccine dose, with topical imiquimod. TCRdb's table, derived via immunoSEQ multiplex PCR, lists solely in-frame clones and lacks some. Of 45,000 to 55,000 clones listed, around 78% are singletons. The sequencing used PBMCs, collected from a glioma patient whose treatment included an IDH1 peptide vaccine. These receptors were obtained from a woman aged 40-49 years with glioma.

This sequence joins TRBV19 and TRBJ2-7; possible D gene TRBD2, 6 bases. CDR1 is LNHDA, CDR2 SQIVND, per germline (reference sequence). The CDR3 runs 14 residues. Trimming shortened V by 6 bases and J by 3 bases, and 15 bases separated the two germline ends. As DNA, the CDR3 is TGTGCCAGTAGCCGCCTGGGGGGACGCTACGAGCAGTACTTC. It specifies CASSRLGGRYEQYF.

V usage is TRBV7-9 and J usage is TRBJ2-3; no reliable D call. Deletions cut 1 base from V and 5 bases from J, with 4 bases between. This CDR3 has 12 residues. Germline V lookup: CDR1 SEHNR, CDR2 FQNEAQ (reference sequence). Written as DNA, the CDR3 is TGTGCCAGCAGCTTAGTTGGAGATACGCAGTATTTT. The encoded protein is CASSLVGDTQYF.

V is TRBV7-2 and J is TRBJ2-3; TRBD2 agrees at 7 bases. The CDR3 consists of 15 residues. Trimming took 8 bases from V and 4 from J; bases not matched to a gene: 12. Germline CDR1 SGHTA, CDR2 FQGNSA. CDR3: CASGKERGQADTQYF. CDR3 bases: TGTGCCAGCGGTAAAGAGCGGGGTCAGGCAGATACGCAGTATTTT.

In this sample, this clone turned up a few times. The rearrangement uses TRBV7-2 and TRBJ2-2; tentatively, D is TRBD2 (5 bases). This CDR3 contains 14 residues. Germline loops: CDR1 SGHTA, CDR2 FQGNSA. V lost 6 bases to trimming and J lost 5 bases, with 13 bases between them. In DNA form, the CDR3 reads TGTGCCAGCAGAACGGGATTACTGACCGGGGAGCTGTTTTTT. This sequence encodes CASRTGLLTGELFF.

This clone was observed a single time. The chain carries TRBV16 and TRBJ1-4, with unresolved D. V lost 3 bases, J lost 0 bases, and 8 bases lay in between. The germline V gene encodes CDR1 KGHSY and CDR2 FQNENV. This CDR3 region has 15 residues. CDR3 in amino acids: CASSQQLATNEKLFF. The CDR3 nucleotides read TGTGCCAGCAGCCAGCAACTTGCAACTAATGAAAAACTGTTTTTT.

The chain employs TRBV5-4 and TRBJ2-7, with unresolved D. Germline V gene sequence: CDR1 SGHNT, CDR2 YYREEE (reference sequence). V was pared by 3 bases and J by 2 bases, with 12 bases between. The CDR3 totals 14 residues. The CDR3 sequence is CASSSGVSPYEQYF. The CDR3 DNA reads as TGTGCCAGCAGCTCGGGCGTTTCTCCCTACGAGCAGTACTTC.

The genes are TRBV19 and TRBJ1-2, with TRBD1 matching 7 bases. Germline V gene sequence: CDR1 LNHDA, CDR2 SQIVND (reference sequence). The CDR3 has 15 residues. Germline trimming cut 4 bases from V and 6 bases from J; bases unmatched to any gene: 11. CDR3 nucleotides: TGTGCCAGTAGTACTCTACCTACAGGGGTGGATGGCTACACCTTC. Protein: CASSTLPTGVDGYTF.

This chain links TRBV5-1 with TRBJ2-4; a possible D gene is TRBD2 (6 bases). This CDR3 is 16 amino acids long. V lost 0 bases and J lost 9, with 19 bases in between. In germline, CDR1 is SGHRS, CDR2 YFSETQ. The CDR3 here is CASSLGGESQEGIQYF. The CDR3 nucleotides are TGCGCCAGCAGCTTGGGAGGGGAATCCCAGGAGGGCATTCAGTACTTC.

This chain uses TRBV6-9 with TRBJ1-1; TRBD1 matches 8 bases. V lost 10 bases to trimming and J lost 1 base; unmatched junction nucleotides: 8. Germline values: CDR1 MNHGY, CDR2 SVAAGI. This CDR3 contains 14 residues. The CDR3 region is CATLSDRANTEAFF. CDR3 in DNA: TGTGCCACCCTCTCGGACAGGGCGAACACTGAAGCTTTCTTT.

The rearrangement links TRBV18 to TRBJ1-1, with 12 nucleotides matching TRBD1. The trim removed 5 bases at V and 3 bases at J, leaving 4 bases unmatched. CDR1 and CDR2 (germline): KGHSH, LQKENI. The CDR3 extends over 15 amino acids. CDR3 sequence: CASSGTGGAYTEAFF. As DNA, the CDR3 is TGTGCCAGCTCAGGGACAGGGGGCGCTTACACTGAAGCTTTCTTT.

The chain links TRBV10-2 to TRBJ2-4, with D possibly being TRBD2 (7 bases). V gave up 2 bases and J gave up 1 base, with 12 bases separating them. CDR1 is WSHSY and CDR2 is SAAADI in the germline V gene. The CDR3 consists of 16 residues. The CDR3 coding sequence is TGCGCCAGCAGTGAGGCGGGGGCGGTTGCCAAAAACATTCAGTACTTC. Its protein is CASSEAGAVAKNIQYF.

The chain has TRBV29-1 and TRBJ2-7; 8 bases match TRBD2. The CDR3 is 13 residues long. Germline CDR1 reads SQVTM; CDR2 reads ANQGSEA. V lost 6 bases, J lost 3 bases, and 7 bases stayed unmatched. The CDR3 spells CSVAGGNGYEQYF. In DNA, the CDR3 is TGCAGCGTCGCGGGGGGTAACGGCTACGAGCAGTACTTC.

CDR3 DNA sequence: TGTGCCAGCAGTGAAGCATGGGCAGGGCTTCAGCCCCAGCATTTT. This translates into CASSEAWAGLQPQHF. The chain has TRBV6-1 and TRBJ1-5; a weak D match, TRBD1 (5 bases). The ends were cut back, 0 bases at V and 6 bases at J, with 12 bases in the middle. Per germline, CDR1 MNHNS and CDR2 SASEGT. The CDR3 has 15 amino acids.

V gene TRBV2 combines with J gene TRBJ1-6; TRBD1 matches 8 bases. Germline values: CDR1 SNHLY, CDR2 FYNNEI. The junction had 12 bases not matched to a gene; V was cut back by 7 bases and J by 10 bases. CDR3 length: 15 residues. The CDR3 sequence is CASNWGGQVFSPLHF. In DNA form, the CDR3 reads TGTGCCAGCAACTGGGGGGGACAGGTGTTCTCACCCCTCCACTTT.

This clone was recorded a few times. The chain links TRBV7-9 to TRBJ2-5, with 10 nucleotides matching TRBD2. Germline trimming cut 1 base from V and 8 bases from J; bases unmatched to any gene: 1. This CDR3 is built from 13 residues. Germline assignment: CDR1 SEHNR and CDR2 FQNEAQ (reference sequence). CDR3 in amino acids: CASSLGLAGTQYF. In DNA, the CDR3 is TGTGCCAGCAGCTTAGGACTAGCGGGCACCCAGTACTTC.

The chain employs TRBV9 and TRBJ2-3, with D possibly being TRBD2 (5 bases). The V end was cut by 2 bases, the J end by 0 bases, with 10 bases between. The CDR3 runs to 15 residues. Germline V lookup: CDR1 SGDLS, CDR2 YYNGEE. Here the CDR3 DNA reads TGTGCCAGCAGCGTTGGTTCGGGGAGCACAGATACGCAGTATTTT. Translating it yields CASSVGSGSTDTQYF.

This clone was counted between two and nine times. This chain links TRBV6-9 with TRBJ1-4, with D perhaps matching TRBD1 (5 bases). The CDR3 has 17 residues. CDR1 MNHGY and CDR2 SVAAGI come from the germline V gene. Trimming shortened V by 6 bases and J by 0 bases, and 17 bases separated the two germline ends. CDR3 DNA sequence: TGTGCCAGCAGCTTGTCCGGGGGGAACGCAACTAATGAAAAACTGTTTTTT. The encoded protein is CASSLSGGNATNEKLFF.

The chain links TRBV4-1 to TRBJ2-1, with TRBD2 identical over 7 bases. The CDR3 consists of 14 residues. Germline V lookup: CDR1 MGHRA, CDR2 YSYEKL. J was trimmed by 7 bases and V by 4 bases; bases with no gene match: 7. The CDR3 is CASSRGGELNEQFF. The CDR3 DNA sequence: TGCGCCAGCAGCCGCGGGGGAGAATTGAATGAGCAGTTCTTC.

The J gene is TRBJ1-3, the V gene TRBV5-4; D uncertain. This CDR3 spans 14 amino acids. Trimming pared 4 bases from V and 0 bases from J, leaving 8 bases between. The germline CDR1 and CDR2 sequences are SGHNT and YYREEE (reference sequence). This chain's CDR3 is CASSPGRSGNTIYF. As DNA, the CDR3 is TGTGCCAGCAGCCCAGGACGCTCTGGAAACACCATATATTTT. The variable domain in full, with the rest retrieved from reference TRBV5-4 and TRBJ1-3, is ETGVTQSPTHLIKTRGQQVTLRCSSQSGHNTVSWYQQALGQGPQFIFQYYREEENGRGNFPPRFSGLQFPNYSSELNVNALELDDSALYLCASSPGRSGNTIYFGEGSWLTVV.

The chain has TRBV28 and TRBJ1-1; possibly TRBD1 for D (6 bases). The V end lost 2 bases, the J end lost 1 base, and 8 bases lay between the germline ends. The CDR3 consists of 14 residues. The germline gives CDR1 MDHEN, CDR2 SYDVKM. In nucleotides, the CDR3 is TGTGCCAGCAGTTTACAGGGGACGAACACTGAAGCTTTCTTT. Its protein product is CASSLQGTNTEAFF.